A single sample gave rise to the 13 T cell receptor beta chains below, sequenced in a study of blood T cell repertoires in COVID-19. Repertoires were generated with immunoSEQ multiplex PCR, while TCRdb's copy carries only in-frame clones and drops some. The table lists tens of thousands of clones, approximately 86% of them singletons, with roughly 30% in the top ten. Sequencing was performed on peripheral blood. The source of these receptors is a man aged 45-60 years with acute or convalescent COVID-19.

The chain employs TRBV9 and TRBJ1-1, with 9 bases aligning to TRBD1. The germline CDR1 and CDR2 sequences are SGDLS and YYNGEE. The CDR3 covers 16 residues. Trimming removed 0 bases from V and 3 bases from J; junction bases left unmatched: 6. The CDR3 is CASSVGGGTGYTEAFF. The DNA for the CDR3 is TGTGCCAGCAGCGTAGGTGGTGGGACAGGGTACACTGAAGCTTTCTTT.

The chain has TRBV6-6 and TRBJ1-1, with TRBD1 matching over 7 bases. CDR3 length equals 12 residues. Per the germline V gene, CDR1 is MNHNY and CDR2 is SVGAGI (reference sequence). Trimming cost V 4 bases and J 5 bases; bases outside gene matches: 1. CDR3 DNA sequence: TGTGCCAGCAGTTTGGGACAGACTGAAGCTTTCTTT. Residues: CASSLGQTEAFF.

The rearrangement joins TRBV5-1 to TRBJ2-5; D might be TRBD1 (6 bases). V was clipped by 0 bases and J by 6 bases, with 12 bases between them. There are 14 residues in the CDR3. Germline CDR1 reads SGHRS; CDR2 reads YFSETQ. The CDR3 is CASSLGTGSQTQYF. The CDR3 bases are TGCGCCAGCAGCTTGGGCACAGGGTCACAGACCCAGTACTTC.

V usage is TRBV7-2 and J usage is TRBJ1-2; maybe TRBD1 (5 bases). From germline, CDR1 is SGHTA and CDR2 FQGNSA. V gave up 0 bases and J gave up 0 bases, with 14 bases separating them. CDR3 length: 17 amino acids. The CDR3 is CASSLAGGAQANYGYTF. DNA of the CDR3: TGTGCCAGCAGCTTAGCGGGAGGGGCGCAGGCTAACTATGGCTACACCTTC. Full variable domain (rest looked up from reference TRBV7-2 and TRBJ1-2): GAGVSQSPSNKVTEKGKDVELRCDPISGHTALYWYRQSLGQGLEFLIYFQGNSAPDKSGLPSDRFSAERTGGSVSTLTIQRTQQEDSAVYLCASSLAGGAQANYGYTFGSGTRLTVV.

DNA of the CDR3: TGTGCCAGCAGCCCCCATACAGGGAGCTCCTACGAGCAGTACTTC. It translates to CASSPHTGSSYEQYF. J is TRBJ2-7 and V is TRBV6-6; tentative D call: TRBD1 (6 bases). Germline V lookup: CDR1 MNHNY, CDR2 SVGAGI (reference sequence). The CDR3 has 15 amino acids. Trimming left V 6 bases short and J 0 bases short, with 15 bases between.

This sequence joins TRBV28 and TRBJ2-2; the D gene is possibly TRBD1 (5 bases). The germline gives CDR1 MDHEN, CDR2 SYDVKM. Trimming shortened V by 2 bases and J by 3 bases, and 10 bases separated the two germline ends. The CDR3 extends over 15 amino acids. For the CDR3, the DNA is TGTGCCAGCAGTTTAGGGGCCTGGGACACCGGGGAGCTGTTTTTT. Translating gives CASSLGAWDTGELFF.

The gene calls are TRBV11-2 and TRBJ1-1; 7 nucleotides match TRBD1. CDR3 length equals 14 residues. J lost 2 bases, V lost 4 bases, and 4 bases had no gene match. Germline values: CDR1 SGHAT, CDR2 FQNNGV. CDR3 nucleotide sequence: TGTGCCAGCAGCTGGGGACAGTTTAACACTGAAGCTTTCTTT. Translation gives CASSWGQFNTEAFF.

The CDR3 sequence: CASSVFWTSGGKYYEQYF. The CDR3 nucleotides are TGTGCCAGTAGTGTCTTCTGGACTAGCGGGGGGAAATACTACGAGCAGTACTTC. The chain has TRBV19 and TRBJ2-7; TRBD2 matches at 14 bases. The CDR3 length is 18 residues. V was pared by 5 bases and J by 3 bases, with 12 bases of the junction left unmatched. Germline V CDR1 and CDR2: LNHDA, SQIVND (reference sequence). Filled out from reference TRBV19 and TRBJ2-7, the complete variable domain reads DGGITQSPKYLFRKEGQNVTLSCEQNLNHDAMYWYRQDPGQGLRLIYYSQIVNDFQKGDIAEGYSVSREKKESFPLTVTSAQKNPTAFYLCASSVFWTSGGKYYEQYFGPGTRLTVT.

In its sample, this clone was seen once. The chain recombines TRBV10-3 with TRBJ2-2; maybe TRBD2 (5 bases). CDR1 and CDR2 (germline): ENHRY, SYGVKD. V shed 0 bases and J shed 5 bases, with 10 bases lying between them. The CDR3 is made up of 15 amino acids. CDR3 nucleotide sequence: TGTGCCATCAGTGAGTCGATCCGGGGTACCGGGGAGCTGTTTTTT. Residues: CAISESIRGTGELFF.

V and J are TRBV9 and TRBJ2-7, with D unresolved. The CDR3 is 15 amino acids. Trimming removed 0 bases at V and 0 bases at J, with 10 bases between. CDR1 SGDLS and CDR2 YYNGEE come from the germline V gene. The CDR3 DNA follows: TGTGCCAGCAGCGTAGCTACCGGGTACTCCTACGAGCAGTACTTC. This translates into CASSVATGYSYEQYF.

This clone was counted a single time. The DNA of the CDR3 is TGCGCCAGCCAACAGGGGGCTGCAGATACGCAGTATTTT. The encoded protein is CASQQGAADTQYF. The genes are TRBV5-1 and TRBJ2-3, with 9 positions matching TRBD1. The CDR3 loop spans 13 amino acids. Germline V lookup: CDR1 SGHRS, CDR2 YFSETQ. The J segment lost 4 bases and the V segment lost 7 bases, leaving 4 bases of the junction unmatched.

Only one count was recorded for this clone. V and J are TRBV29-1 and TRBJ1-2; no firm D call. Germline V gene data show CDR1 as SQVTM and CDR2 as ANQGSEA. The V end was cut by 4 bases, the J end by 4 bases, with 19 bases between. This CDR3 is 15 amino acids long. The CDR3 bases are TGCAGCGTTGCTTCTGGGTCTCGGAGATCCTATGGCTACACCTTC. Its translation: CSVASGSRRSYGYTF. Supplemented by reference TRBV29-1 and TRBJ1-2, the full variable domain reads SAVISQKPSRDICQRGTSLTIQCQVDSQVTMMFWYRQQPGQSLTLIATANQGSEATYESGFVIDKFPISRPNLTFSTLTVSNMSPEDSSIYLCSVASGSRRSYGYTFGSGTRLTVV.

The V and J genes are TRBV5-4 and TRBJ1-4, with 9 bases identical to TRBD1. Germline lookup yields CDR1 SGHNT and CDR2 YYREEE (reference sequence). CDR3 size: 17 residues. The ends lost 0 bases at V and 6 bases at J; junction bases unmatched: 9. The CDR3 spells CASSLGRRTGDDEKLFF. The CDR3 nucleotides are TGTGCCAGCAGCTTGGGGCGTCGGACAGGGGACGATGAAAAACTGTTTTTT.